This T cell receptor beta chain was profiled in a study of CD8+CD57+ T cells in acquired aplastic anemia. Comment on this clonotype: Its target is not known.

Overall study findings and caveats: A set of 25 to 30 CD8+ CDR3 sequences was shared between patients and controls, and these sequences appeared highly expressed in patients.

An expansion of CD8+CD57+ cells by flow cytometry had been shown in patients chosen for sequencing. Genomic DNA, serving as template, underwent TCR beta VDJ and CDR3 profiling. Each CDR3 protein is one row after TCRdb ran MiXCR on the reads. The table shows 150,000 to 200,000 distinct CDR3 sequences, with 63% occurring only once. The CDR3 length is 18 residues. The germline CDR1 and CDR2 sequences are KGHDR and SFDVKD. Trimming removed 3 bases from V and 6 bases from J; junction bases left unmatched: 11. Sequenced material: sorted CD4+, CD8+, or CD8+CD57+ T cells (not recorded which) from PBMCs. The sequence derives from a human donor with aplastic anemia. This chain links TRBV24-1 with TRBJ2-1; 12 bases agree with TRBD1. CDR3 nucleotides: TGTGCCACCAGTGATGGATGGGACAGGGGGCATATGGGCAATGAGCAGTTCTTC. Translated: CATSDGWDRGHMGNEQFF.